Sequencing of this T cell receptor beta chain was carried out in a study of T cell responses to AZD1222 COVID-19 vaccine. Broader study findings: Regions 160-218 and 743-854 dominated among vaccine-associated CD4 TCRs spanning spike. Mostly white British, mostly female donors; authors suggested clonal diversity may be underestimated.

Assay: immunoSEQ multiplex PCR; the TCRdb copy retains only in-frame clones and omits some. The sample carries some 80,000 clones, more than 60% recorded once. With 3 bases clipped from V and 2 bases from J, the junction kept 6 bases outside the gene matches. CDR3 size: 15 residues. Germline V lookup: CDR1 SGHAT, CDR2 FQNNGV. Remarks on this clone: Antigen specificity is unknown.

The source material was peripheral blood, sampled 28 days after the second dose of the MenACWY control vaccine. V is TRBV11-2 and J is TRBJ2-7; TRBD2 matches at 8 bases. The clonotype was recovered from an adult who received the MenACWY meningococcal vaccine as a control. CDR3 residues: CASSFPGGKAYEQYF. CDR3 DNA sequence: TGTGCCAGCAGCTTTCCGGGGGGGAAAGCCTACGAGCAGTACTTC.